The present T cell receptor (beta chain) was sequenced within a study of shared clonotypes between healthy human individuals. Study overall: The donor pool was made up of a couple of women and three men aged 18 to 49.

As defined, naive CD8 cells were CD45RO-negative and positively selected for CCR7, with terminally differentiated effector memory CD45RA+ cells excluded. On this clone itself: Its antigen is still unknown. Other DNA sequences from this sample encode an identical CDR3 as well.

Germline V lookup: CDR1 PRHDT, CDR2 FYEKMQ (reference sequence). V lost 4 bases, J lost 4 bases, and 5 bases stayed unmatched. This CDR3 spans 14 amino acids. General study findings and limits: A generally larger estimated richness was seen in naive subsets than in memory subsets. An anticipated effect of sequencing depth on clonotype sharing among donors was recognized.

In the sorted-subset replicate PCRs, 150 to 250 ng DNA, 25,000 to 30,000 T cell genomes, was used. Method: immunoSEQ multiplex PCR; TCRdb's copy keeps in-frame clones and lacks some. The table records around 600,000 clones, roughly 95% of them present only once. Sequenced sample: naive CD8+ T cells sorted from blood. The source of this sequence is a woman aged 30 to 39 in good health. The V and J genes are TRBV13 and TRBJ2-7; 9 bases line up with TRBD2. DNA for the CDR3: TGTGCCAGCAGCTCCGGGACTAGCTCTTACGAGCAGTACTTC. Its protein is CASSSGTSSYEQYF. The variable domain in full, with the rest retrieved from reference TRBV13 and TRBJ2-7, is AAGVIQSPRHLIKEKRETATLKCYPIPRHDTVYWYQQGPGQDPQFLISFYEKMQSDKGSIPDRFSAQQFSDYHSELNMSSLELGDSALYFCASSSGTSSYEQYFGPGTRLTVT.